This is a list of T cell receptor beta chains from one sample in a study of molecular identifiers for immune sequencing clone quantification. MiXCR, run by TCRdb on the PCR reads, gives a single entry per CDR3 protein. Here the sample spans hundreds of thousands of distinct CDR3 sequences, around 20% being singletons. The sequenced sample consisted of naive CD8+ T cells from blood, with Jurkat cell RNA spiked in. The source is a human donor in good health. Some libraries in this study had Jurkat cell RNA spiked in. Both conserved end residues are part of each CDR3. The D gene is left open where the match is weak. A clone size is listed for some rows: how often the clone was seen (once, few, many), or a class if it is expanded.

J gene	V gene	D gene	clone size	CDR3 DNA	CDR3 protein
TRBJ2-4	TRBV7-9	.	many	TGTGCCAGCAGCCTCCGAGACTCCAAGGGTAACATTCAGTACTTC	CASSLRDSKGNIQYF
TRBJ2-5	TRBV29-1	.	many	TGCAGCGTTGTTCTTAGTCGAGAGACCCAGTACTTC	CSVVLSRETQYF
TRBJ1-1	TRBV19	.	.	TGTGCCAGTAGTGGGGCAAATGGGGGGTACACTGAAGCTTTCTTT	CASSGANGGYTEAFF
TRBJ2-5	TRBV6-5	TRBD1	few	TGTGCCAGCAGTTACGGGTCAGGGGGACAAGAGACCCAGTACTTC	CASSYGSGGQETQYF
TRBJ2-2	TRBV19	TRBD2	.	TGTGCCAGTAGTATAGGGACTAGGAGTATCGGGGAGCTGTTTTTT	CASSIGTRSIGELFF
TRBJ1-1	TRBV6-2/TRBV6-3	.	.	TGTGCCAGCAGTTACGGGACCCCCAATACGGGAGCTTTCTTT	CASSYGTPNTGAFF
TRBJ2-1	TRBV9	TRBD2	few	TGTGCCAGCAGCCAAGGGCATAATAGCGGGGACGGCAATGAGCAGTTCTTC	CASSQGHNSGDGNEQFF
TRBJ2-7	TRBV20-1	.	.	TGCAGTGCTAGAGCCCGGGACCTCCCCGAGCAGTACTTC	CSARARDLPEQYF
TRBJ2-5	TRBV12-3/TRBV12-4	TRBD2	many	TGTGCCAGCAGTCAAGGGACTAGCGGGGGACCTGTAAAGACCCAGTACTTC	CASSQGTSGGPVKTQYF
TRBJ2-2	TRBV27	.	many	TGTGCCAGCAGTTTTTTTCAGGGAGTCACCGGGGAGCTGTTTTTT	CASSFFQGVTGELFF
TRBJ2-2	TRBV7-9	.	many	TGTGCCAGCAGCCCCCCGGCCAGCGGACTCAACACCGGGGAGCTGTTTTTT	CASSPPASGLNTGELFF
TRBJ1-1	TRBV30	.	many	TGTGCCTGGAGTGTAGGCGGAATGAACACTGAAGCTTTCTTT	CAWSVGGMNTEAFF
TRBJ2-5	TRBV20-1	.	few	TGCAGTGCTAGACCAAACAGGGTTTCGGAAGAGACCCAGTACTTC	CSARPNRVSEETQYF
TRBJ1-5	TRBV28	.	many	TGTGCCAGCACCCCCAGCAGGGTGGGCGGTCAGCCCCAGCATTTT	CASTPSRVGGQPQHF
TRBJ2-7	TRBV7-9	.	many	TGTGCCAGCAGCCTGTCCTCTCGGGGCGAGCAGTACTTC	CASSLSSRGEQYF
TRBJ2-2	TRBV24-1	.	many	TGTGCCACCAGTGATTTGGAGGGATGGGACACCGGGGAGCTGTTTTTT	CATSDLEGWDTGELFF
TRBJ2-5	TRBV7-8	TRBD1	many	TGTGCCAGCGGACAGGGGCTAGAGACCCAGTACTTC	CASGQGLETQYF
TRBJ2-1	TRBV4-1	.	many	TGCGCCAGCAGCCAAGAGGGGCGCTCCTACAATGAGCAGTTCTTC	CASSQEGRSYNEQFF
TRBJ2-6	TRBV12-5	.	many	TGTGCTAGTGGTTCAACCTACTCTGGGGCCAACGTCCTGACTTTC	CASGSTYSGANVLTF
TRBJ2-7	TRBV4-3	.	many	TGCGCCAGCAGCCAAGAACTTCCTTACGAGCAGTACTTC	CASSQELPYEQYF
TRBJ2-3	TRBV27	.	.	TGTGCCAGCACCTCGAAAAGTGGGGGTATCACAGATACGCAGTATTTT	CASTSKSGGITDTQYF
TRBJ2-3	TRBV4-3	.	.	TGCGCCAGCAGCCAAGACCGGGGCTTCGGGTATACGCAGTATTTT	CASSQDRGFGYTQYF
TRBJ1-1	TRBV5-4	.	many	TGTGCCAGCAGCCTGGGCACTAGGTACACTGAAGCTTTCTTT	CASSLGTRYTEAFF